These 22 T cell receptor beta chains were all obtained from the same sample, sequenced in a study of regulatory and conventional T cells in RAG deficiency. Generated by immunoSEQ multiplex PCR, the TCRdb table keeps only in-frame clones and is missing some. The sample lists about 46,000 clones, 80% to 90% occurring once. Conventional CD4+ T cells were sorted from blood as CD25-low CD127-high cells. These same records also appear under a second study, on regulatory T cells. That paper adds: The primer mix had 52 TRBV and 13 TRBJ primers.

Specimen: CD4+ effector T cells sorted from blood. The receptors come from a human donor in good health.

Comment on this clone: The same CDR3 also results from other DNA sequences found in this sample. The chain employs TRBV29-1 and TRBJ2-7, with D perhaps matching TRBD1 (6 bases). With 5 bases removed from V and 3 bases from J, the gap between germline ends came to 8 bases. The germline gives CDR1 SQVTM, CDR2 ANQGSEA. The CDR3 sequence is 11 residues long. CDR3: CSVRGGYEQYF. CDR3 nucleotide sequence: TGCAGCGTTCGAGGGGGCTACGAGCAGTACTTC.

The chain joins TRBV14 to TRBJ1-2; the D gene is possibly TRBD1 (5 bases). V was pared by 1 base and J by 7 bases, with 16 bases between. There are 15 residues in the CDR3. Germline loops: CDR1 SGHDN, CDR2 FVKESK. The CDR3: CASSQAGPRAGGYTF. The CDR3 coding sequence is TGTGCCAGCAGCCAAGCGGGGCCCCGGGCAGGTGGCTACACCTTC.

The chain carries TRBV5-6 and TRBJ2-1, with D possibly being TRBD2 (5 bases). CDR1 is SGHDT and CDR2 is YYEEEE in the germline V gene. The CDR3 loop spans 15 amino acids. V shed 4 bases and J shed 0 bases, with 11 bases lying between them. The CDR3 region is CASSRSGSSYNEQFF. CDR3 sequence (DNA): TGTGCCAGCAGCCGGAGCGGCAGCTCCTACAATGAGCAGTTCTTC.

V usage is TRBV11-3 and J usage is TRBJ2-3; weak D call: TRBD2 (5 bases). Germline V gene lookup returns CDR1 SGHNT and CDR2 YENEEA. The CDR3 loop spans 14 amino acids. Trimming shortened V by 4 bases and J by 4 bases, and 12 bases separated the two germline ends. The CDR3, as DNA: TGTGCCAGCAGCTCGGAGGAGTCCCCAGATACGCAGTATTTT. It encodes CASSSEESPDTQYF.

This clone was counted only a few times. The CDR3 region has the DNA TGTGCCAGCAGCTTATCATTAGGCAATCAGCCCCAGCATTTT. This translates into CASSLSLGNQPQHF. The genes are TRBV7-9 and TRBJ1-5; no clear D. V lost 2 bases to trimming and J lost 2 bases, with 7 bases between them. The CDR3 totals 14 residues. CDR1 and CDR2 from the germline V gene are SEHNR and FQNEAQ (reference sequence).

The chain carries TRBV14 and TRBJ2-7; no firm D call. CDR3 length equals 13 residues. The germline gives CDR1 SGHDN, CDR2 FVKESK. V was shortened by 2 bases and J by 2 bases, with 7 bases between the two germline ends. The CDR3 DNA reads TGTGCCAGCAGCCAAATGACCCCCTACGAGCAGTACTTC. It encodes CASSQMTPYEQYF.

V gene TRBV10-1 combines with J gene TRBJ2-7; tentatively, D is TRBD2 (5 bases). Germline CDR1 WNHNN, CDR2 SYGVQD (reference sequence). The V end lost 5 bases, the J end lost 2 bases, and 13 bases lay between the germline ends. This CDR3 is built from 14 residues. The DNA of the CDR3 is TGCGCCAGCAGTACTAGTGTCGCACCCTACGAGCAGTACTTC. As protein: CASSTSVAPYEQYF.

The V gene is TRBV4-2, the J gene TRBJ1-5; unclear D gene. This CDR3 spans 12 amino acids. The germline gives CDR1 LGHNA, CDR2 YNFKEQ. V was pared by 1 base and J by 6 bases, with 4 bases between. The CDR3 region has the DNA TGTGCCAGCAGCCAAGGGGGTCAGCCCCAGCATTTT. The encoded protein is CASSQGGQPQHF.

The genes are TRBV28 and TRBJ1-1; 11 positions match TRBD1. J gave up 4 bases and V 4 bases, and 2 bases lay outside the gene matches. This CDR3 contains 14 residues. Germline CDR1 reads MDHEN; CDR2 reads SYDVKM. This CDR3 reads CASSSGQGGTEAFF. DNA for the CDR3: TGTGCCAGCAGTTCGGGACAGGGGGGCACTGAAGCTTTCTTT.

A single count supports this clone. This chain connects TRBV25-1 to TRBJ2-7; the D gene is possibly TRBD1 (6 bases). The CDR3 spans 13 residues. The V gene lost 2 bases and the J gene lost 3 bases, with 8 bases spanning the gap. Per germline, CDR1 MGHDK and CDR2 SYGVNS. The chain's CDR3 is CASSETGLYEQYF. The CDR3 DNA reads as TGTGCCAGCAGTGAAACAGGGCTCTACGAGCAGTACTTC.

This chain uses TRBV7-9 with TRBJ2-5; 8 positions agree with TRBD2. J lost 5 bases, V lost 3 bases, and 5 bases had no gene match. The germline CDR1 and CDR2 sequences are SEHNR and FQNEAQ (reference sequence). CDR3 size: 14 residues. The CDR3 region has the DNA TGTGCCAGCAGCTTCCTGGGCGGGAGGGAGACCCAGTACTTC. It specifies CASSFLGGRETQYF.

V and J are TRBV2 and TRBJ2-2; no clear D gene. CDR1 and CDR2 from the germline V gene are SNHLY and FYNNEI. The ends were cut back, 9 bases at V and 5 bases at J, with 16 bases in the middle. The CDR3 consists of 14 residues. The CDR3 here is CARTVSGGTGELFF. CDR3 in DNA: TGTGCCAGAACCGTCTCGGGTGGGACCGGGGAGCTGTTTTTT. The variable domain in full, completed from reference TRBV2 and TRBJ2-2, reads EPEVTQTPSHQVTQMGQEVILRCVPISNHLYFYWYRQILGQKVEFLVSFYNNEISEKSEIFDDQFSVERPDGSNFTLKIRSTKLEDSAMYFCARTVSGGTGELFFGEGSRLTVL.

The chain uses TRBV4-1 and TRBJ2-7; TRBD1 or TRBD2 may be the D gene (5 bases each). Trimming removed 0 bases at V and 3 bases at J, with 15 bases between. The CDR3 is 16 amino acids. CDR1 is MGHRA, CDR2 YSYEKL, per germline. The DNA for the CDR3 is TGCGCCAGCAGCCAAGAAGCCCCGGGGACCGGCTACGAGCAGTACTTC. As protein: CASSQEAPGTGYEQYF.

The V call is TRBV6-6, the J call TRBJ2-1; D unclear. The CDR3 loop spans 11 amino acids. V was shortened by 0 bases and J by 7 bases, with 1 base between the two germline ends. Looked up from germline, CDR1 is MNHNY and CDR2 is SVGAGI (reference sequence). CDR3 bases: TGTGCCAGCAGTTACTCAAATGAGCAGTTCTTC. Translating gives CASSYSNEQFF.

This clone was found a few times. V and J are TRBV19 and TRBJ2-7, with 7 bases matching TRBD2. This CDR3 has 15 amino acids. In germline, CDR1 is LNHDA, CDR2 SQIVND (reference sequence). V gave up 3 bases and J gave up 3 bases; unmatched junction bases: 8. The CDR3 loop reads CASSIAKRESYEQYF. In nucleotides, the CDR3 is TGTGCCAGTAGTATTGCTAAGCGGGAAAGCTACGAGCAGTACTTC.

The gene calls are TRBV9 and TRBJ1-5; no clear D. The CDR3 spans 12 residues. Germline CDR1 and CDR2: SGDLS and YYNGEE. The ends were cut back, 4 bases at V and 6 bases at J, with 8 bases in the middle. CDR3 sequence reads: CASSPLSQPQHF. CDR3 bases: TGTGCCAGCAGCCCACTCAGTCAGCCCCAGCATTTT.

The chain couples TRBV28 to TRBJ1-1; no clear D gene. The CDR3 contains 11 residues. V lost 1 base and J lost 7, with 4 bases in between. CDR1 is MDHEN, CDR2 SYDVKM, per germline. The CDR3 loop reads CASSLSSEAFF. As DNA, the CDR3 is TGTGCCAGCAGTTTATCCAGTGAAGCTTTCTTT. Using reference TRBV28 and TRBJ1-1 for the parts outside the CDR3, the full variable domain is DVKVTQSSRYLVKRTGEKVFLECVQDMDHENMFWYRQDPGLGLRLIYFSYDVKMKEKGDIPEGYSVSREKKERFSLILESASTNQTSMYLCASSLSSEAFFGQGTRLTVV.

V is TRBV5-1 and J is TRBJ2-7; 9 nucleotides align to TRBD1. CDR3 length: 17 amino acids. V shed 0 bases, J shed 4 bases, and the junction held 11 bases outside the gene matches. CDR1 SGHRS and CDR2 YFSETQ come from the germline V gene. The CDR3, as DNA: TGCGCCAGCAGCTTGGAGAGCGGGACAGGGTTTATGTACGAGCAGTACTTC. Amino acids: CASSLESGTGFMYEQYF.

DNA of the CDR3: TGTGCCAGCAGCTTCAGAGGACAGATGAACACTGAAGCTTTCTTT. Amino acids: CASSFRGQMNTEAFF. The chain carries TRBV11-2 and TRBJ1-1; D perhaps matches TRBD1 (6 bases). Per germline, CDR1 SGHAT and CDR2 FQNNGV. The CDR3 sequence is 15 residues long. Trimming shortened V by 3 bases and J by 0 bases, and 11 bases separated the two germline ends.

V usage is TRBV25-1 and J usage is TRBJ2-1, with a weak D call TRBD1 (6 bases). V gave up 8 bases and J gave up 8 bases, with 22 bases separating them. The CDR3 runs to 15 residues. Germline assignment: CDR1 MGHDK and CDR2 SYGVNS. The CDR3 DNA reads as TGTGCCAGCGGGTCATCCAAAACAGGGTTGTATGAGCAGTTCTTC. It is translated as CASGSSKTGLYEQFF.

V is TRBV27 and J is TRBJ2-6; D call uncertain. Germline lookup yields CDR1 MNHEY and CDR2 SMNVEV (reference sequence). V lost 2 bases to trimming and J lost 0 bases, with 8 bases between them. This CDR3 spans 16 amino acids. CDR3 DNA sequence: TGTGCCAGCAGTTTAAGCCCGTCCTCTGGGGCCAACGTCCTGACTTTC. Protein: CASSLSPSSGANVLTF.

The chain combines TRBV4-2 with TRBJ2-2, with 7 bases aligning to TRBD2. Germline V gene sequence: CDR1 LGHNA, CDR2 YNFKEQ. Trimming removed 3 bases from V and 6 bases from J; junction bases left unmatched: 7. The CDR3 extends over 15 amino acids. The CDR3 spells CASSHPGGKAGELFF. CDR3 nucleotide sequence: TGTGCCAGCAGCCACCCGGGGGGTAAGGCCGGGGAGCTGTTTTTT.